This T cell receptor (beta chain) is from a study of T cell repertoires in cytomegalovirus infection. Across the study: Public TCR beta signatures marked donors with CMV infection and the matching HLA.

TCRdb processed the reads anew with MiXCR; each CDR3 protein has one entry. The sample lists around 350,000 distinct CDR3 sequences; over 15% were seen once. V was pared by 10 bases and J by 7 bases, with 7 bases of the junction left unmatched. Germline V lookup: CDR1 LNHDA, CDR2 SQIVND (reference sequence). There are 13 residues in the CDR3. This clonotype has only a few counts. The antigen is not known. Points from the study as a whole: There were HLA-C-restricted CMV-specific TCR beta clonotypes dominating the ex vivo response. Using cumulative public TCR beta family frequency, the authors identified those who carried CMV together with the relevant HLA.

The chain links TRBV19 to TRBJ1-4; 9 nucleotides align to TRBD1. Sample: PBMCs. The TCR originated in a human donor in good health (CMV status not recorded). Some clones in this sample may be carry-over from other donors' samples. The CDR3, as DNA: TGTGCCACCCGAACAGGGGGCGGTGAAAAACTGTTTTTT. This sequence encodes CATRTGGGEKLFF.